This T cell receptor beta chain was observed in a study of sequential checkpoint blockade in melanoma. Study background: First-line arms were nivolumab then ipilimumab, or the reverse, randomized 1:1.

Germline CDR1 is WSHSY and CDR2 is SAAADI. The CDR3 is 12 amino acids. With 8 bases clipped from V and 4 bases from J, the junction kept 1 base outside the gene matches. This clone has more than one count but fewer than ten. Stated treatment: randomized to nivolumab then ipilimumab (arm A) or the reverse (arm B). None of the patients previously received DNA-damaging chemotherapy. Live CD3+CD8+ CD19− CD56− cells were sorted from PBMCs. Sequencing used immunoSEQ multiplex PCR; TCRdb keeps in-frame clones, though not all of them. The table has 17,000 or so clones, 73% seen once. This sequence joins TRBV10-2 and TRBJ1-5; 8 nucleotides agree with TRBD1. The origin of this receptor is a human donor with melanoma. Here the sequenced sample was CD8+ T cells sorted from blood (inferred from file names), taken from a patient given nivolumab and ipilimumab in sequence. The CDR3 DNA sequence: TGCGCCAGCGGACAGGGAAATCAGCCCCAGCATTTT. This sequence encodes CASGQGNQPQHF.